The next 32 T cell receptor beta chains were all read from a single sample in a study of cytomegalovirus exposure and HLA in healthy donors (dated by TCRdb to 2016 to 2017). The method behind the library was the immunoSEQ multiplex PCR assay. The multiplex PCR relied on a mix of 60 forward primers for TCR Vbeta segments and 13 reverse primers for TCR Jbeta segments. This is the immuneACCESS table as TCRdb keeps it, with only in-frame sequences that have V and J called. A part of the clones is gone; compared with another copy, unresolved V genes explain less than half, and the rest is unexplained. The sample table shows under 250,000 clones, and 85% are seen once. In total, the top ten clones hold less than 2.5% of the sample. Sequences were obtained from PBMCs. The receptor set was obtained from a woman aged 50 to 60 in good health and CMV-seronegative.

The rearrangement joins TRBV5-1 to TRBJ1-2; the D gene is possibly TRBD1 (6 bases). CDR3 length equals 14 residues. Germline CDR1 is SGHRS and CDR2 is YFSETQ. V lost 6 bases, J lost 4 bases, and 16 bases lay in between. CDR3 amino acids: CASISSTGPYGYTF. CDR3 nucleotides: TGCGCCAGCATCTCCTCGACAGGACCCTATGGCTACACCTTC.

The sample holds one count of this clone. V gene TRBV30 combines with J gene TRBJ2-1, with TRBD2 matching 7 bases. The CDR3 loop spans 18 amino acids. From germline, CDR1 is GTSNPN and CDR2 SVGIG (reference sequence). Trimming took 2 bases from V and 0 from J; bases not matched to a gene: 13. The CDR3 DNA is TGTGCCTGGAGTAGACTTGTTTCTAGCGGAAGCTCCTACAATGAGCAGTTCTTC. Its protein is CAWSRLVSSGSSYNEQFF.

The chain is built from TRBV28 and TRBJ2-5; D remains unclear. The tail of the sequence fits TRBJ2-7 better, so the J call may be wrong. Germline V gene sequence: CDR1 MDHEN, CDR2 SYDVKM. The CDR3 consists of 12 residues. DNA of the CDR3: TGTGCCAGCAGTTTCCCTTTCTACGAGCAGTACTTC. This gives the protein CASSFPFYEQYF.

The chain joins TRBV28 to TRBJ2-7; maybe TRBD2 (5 bases). The germline V and J ends were trimmed by 5 bases and 1 base, with 15 bases remaining between them. The CDR3 runs to 15 residues. From germline, CDR1 is MDHEN and CDR2 SYDVKM. DNA for the CDR3: TGTGCCAGCAGTCCTCCCTCGACGGGGTCCTACGAGCAGTACTTC. It is translated as CASSPPSTGSYEQYF.

In this sample, this clone turned up a few times. The chain joins TRBV28 to TRBJ2-7, with a weak D call TRBD1 (5 bases). Trimming cost V 5 bases and J 2 bases, with 13 bases left between them. From germline, CDR1 is MDHEN and CDR2 SYDVKM. This CDR3 has 14 amino acids. The CDR3 protein is CASSRQGLTYEQYF. Here the CDR3 DNA reads TGTGCCAGCAGTAGGCAGGGTTTGACCTACGAGCAGTACTTC.

The chain uses TRBV7-8 and TRBJ2-3, with TRBD2 matching 10 bases. The CDR3 is 16 residues long. J lost 3 bases, V lost 4 bases, and 7 bases had no gene match. Germline V CDR1 and CDR2: SGHVS, FQNEAQ. CDR3 coding DNA: TGTGCCAGCAGCTCGTTAGCGGGAGGAAAGACAGATACGCAGTATTTT. Translating it yields CASSSLAGGKTDTQYF.

This clone came up once. This chain uses TRBV7-2 with TRBJ2-1; D is possibly TRBD2 (7 bases). The CDR3 is made up of 19 amino acids. The V end lost 4 bases, the J end lost 8 bases, and 30 bases lay between the germline ends. Germline CDR1 is SGHTA and CDR2 is FQGNSA. The CDR3 nucleotides are TGTGCCAGCAGCTCCGGCGGGGGCTTAAGGAGGGCCAATTGGTATGAGCAGTTCTTC. Its translation is CASSSGGGLRRANWYEQFF.

The genes are TRBV6-1 and TRBJ2-1; 10 bases fit TRBD2. CDR1 MNHNS and CDR2 SASEGT come from the germline V gene. V lost 4 bases, J lost 6 bases, and 9 bases stayed unmatched. CDR3 length equals 16 residues. The CDR3 loop is CASSGSSGRGGNEQFF. The CDR3 DNA reads TGTGCCAGCAGTGGGTCGAGCGGGAGGGGAGGCAATGAGCAGTTCTTC.

The chain is built from TRBV28 and TRBJ2-7; D gene ambiguous. Germline values: CDR1 MDHEN, CDR2 SYDVKM. This CDR3 contains 11 residues. Trimming took off 8 bases at V and 2 bases at J, with 7 bases between the two ends. CDR3 region: CASGDPYEQYF. Here the CDR3 DNA reads TGTGCCAGCGGAGACCCCTACGAGCAGTACTTC. Full variable domain (missing parts from reference TRBV28 and TRBJ2-7): DVKVTQSSRYLVKRTGEKVFLECVQDMDHENMFWYRQDPGLGLRLIYFSYDVKMKEKGDIPEGYSVSREKKERFSLILESASTNQTSMYLCASGDPYEQYFGPGTRLTVT.

This sequence joins TRBV21-1 and TRBJ2-7; the DNA was not compared with TRBD2, the D call given in the table. TRBV21-1 is a documented pseudogene. This CDR3 spans 15 amino acids. CDR3 in DNA: TGTGCCAGCAGCAAAGCGCCCAGGGACTTCAGGGAGCAGTACTTC. This sequence encodes CASSKAPRDFREQYF.

The chain couples TRBV28 to TRBJ2-7; tentative D call: TRBD1 (6 bases). V was clipped by 4 bases and J by 2 bases, with 12 bases between them. The CDR3 spans 14 residues. Germline-derived CDR1 and CDR2 are MDHEN and SYDVKM. The CDR3 DNA reads as TGTGCCAGCAGTTCTCAGGGGACCACCTACGAGCAGTACTTC. Translation: CASSSQGTTYEQYF.

V gene TRBV7-6 combines with J gene TRBJ2-5; D is unresolved. V gave up 5 bases and J gave up 4 bases, with 17 bases separating them. The CDR3 is made up of 15 amino acids. From germline, CDR1 is SGHVS and CDR2 FNYEAQ. CDR3 DNA: TGTGCCAGCAGCCCCCAGAGGTCTTATAGAGAGACCCAGTACTTC. It is translated as CASSPQRSYRETQYF.

The chain combines TRBV5-1 with TRBJ2-3; maybe TRBD1 (6 bases). The CDR3 covers 17 residues. Trimming left V 0 bases short and J 2 bases short, with 16 bases between. The germline V gene encodes CDR1 SGHRS and CDR2 YFSETQ. The CDR3 region has the DNA TGCGCCAGCAGCTTGGTAATGGACAGACCCCCCACAGATACGCAGTATTTT. Translation gives CASSLVMDRPPTDTQYF.

The J gene is TRBJ1-5, the V gene TRBV21-1. TRBV21-1 represents a pseudogene. This CDR3 contains 14 residues. The CDR3 loop is CASSPEGNNQPQHF. The CDR3 DNA sequence: TGTGCCAGCAGCCCGGAGGGGAACAATCAGCCCCAGCATTTT.

This clone was observed once. The chain carries TRBV27 and TRBJ2-7, with 7 nucleotides matching TRBD1. Germline V gives CDR1 MNHEY, CDR2 SMNVEV (reference sequence). The CDR3 consists of 15 residues. J lost 3 bases, V lost 5 bases, and 10 bases had no gene match. This CDR3 is CASSLRRAGGYEQYF. The CDR3, as DNA: TGTGCCAGCAGTCTACGCCGGGCAGGGGGCTACGAGCAGTACTTC.

The genes are TRBV28 and TRBJ2-1, with 8 bases matching TRBD2. The J segment lost 4 bases and the V segment lost 6 bases, leaving 8 bases of the junction unmatched. This CDR3 has 15 residues. Germline loops: CDR1 MDHEN, CDR2 SYDVKM. The CDR3 DNA sequence: TGTGCCAGCAGCCCCCGGACTAGCCGTTACAATGAGCAGTTCTTC. Translating it yields CASSPRTSRYNEQFF.

CDR3 bases: TGTGCCATCAGTGAGGGGGCAGAGACTGGAAACACCATATATTTT. Translation: CAISEGAETGNTIYF. The rearrangement joins TRBV10-3 to TRBJ1-3; D might be TRBD1 (5 bases). The CDR3 is made up of 15 amino acids. CDR1 and CDR2 from the germline V gene are ENHRY and SYGVKD. Trimming took off 2 bases at V and 2 bases at J, with 10 bases between the two ends.

V is TRBV5-1 and J is TRBJ2-7; 14 nucleotides match TRBD2. V was clipped by 7 bases and J by 3 bases; unmatched bases: 0. Looked up from germline, CDR1 is SGHRS and CDR2 is YFSETQ. The CDR3 is made up of 13 amino acids. In nucleotides, the CDR3 is TGCGCCAGCGGGACTAGCGGGGGCTACGAGCAGTACTTC. It yields the protein CASGTSGGYEQYF.

The count of this clone is one. V usage is TRBV6-6 and J usage is TRBJ2-7, with a possible D match to TRBD2 (5 bases). Germline V gene lookup returns CDR1 MNHNY and CDR2 SVGAGI (reference sequence). The CDR3 loop spans 13 amino acids. V was trimmed by 2 bases and J by 6 bases, leaving 11 bases between them. The CDR3 here is CASSYGGVGEQYF. CDR3 nucleotides: TGTGCCAGCAGTTACGGAGGAGTGGGCGAGCAGTACTTC.

This chain links TRBV6-6 with TRBJ2-7; TRBD1 agrees at 9 bases. The germline V gene has CDR1 MNHNY and CDR2 SVGAGI (reference sequence). This CDR3 has 16 amino acids. Unmatched junction bases numbered 13, after V lost 6 bases and J lost 4 bases. In DNA form, the CDR3 reads TGTGCCAGCAGAAGGACAGGGGACGGTATGGTGTACGAGCAGTACTTC. Encoded protein: CASRRTGDGMVYEQYF.

The chain carries TRBV5-1 and TRBJ2-1; D remains unclear. V lost 0 bases, J lost 6 bases, and 4 bases lay in between. The CDR3 length is 12 residues. Looked up from germline, CDR1 is SGHRS and CDR2 is YFSETQ. The CDR3 is CASSLVVNEQFF. The CDR3, as DNA: TGCGCCAGCAGCTTGGTAGTCAATGAGCAGTTCTTC.

Note on this clone: Other DNA sequences in this sample translate to the same CDR3. V and J are TRBV18 and TRBJ1-1; maybe TRBD1 (5 bases). CDR3 length: 14 amino acids. Between the trimmed V and J ends, which lost 1 base and 1 base, there was a span of 7 bases. Per the germline V gene, CDR1 is KGHSH and CDR2 is LQKENI. The DNA of the CDR3 is TGTGCCAGCTCACCACAGGGGTCGAACACTGAAGCTTTCTTT. Encoded protein: CASSPQGSNTEAFF.

The rearrangement joins TRBV19 to TRBJ1-2, with D possibly TRBD1 on 5 matching bases. CDR3 length: 14 amino acids. The V gene's germline CDR1 is LNHDA and CDR2 SQIVND (reference sequence). V was cut by 5 bases and J by 4 bases, with 14 bases left in between. CDR3: CASSLMGRGYGYTF. CDR3 sequence (DNA): TGTGCCAGTAGTTTGATGGGGCGCGGCTATGGCTACACCTTC. Based on the CDR3 plus reference TRBV19 and TRBJ1-2, the full variable domain is DGGITQSPKYLFRKEGQNVTLSCEQNLNHDAMYWYRQDPGQGLRLIYYSQIVNDFQKGDIAEGYSVSREKKESFPLTVTSAQKNPTAFYLCASSLMGRGYGYTFGSGTRLTVV.

This clone occurred a few times. This sequence joins TRBV19 and TRBJ1-1; TRBD1 agrees at 11 bases. The V gene end was trimmed by 6 bases and the J gene end by 4 bases; junction bases not matched to a gene: 7. Germline CDR1 reads LNHDA; CDR2 reads SQIVND (reference sequence). This CDR3 has 15 amino acids. The CDR3: CASRTLGTGGTEAFF. The DNA for the CDR3 is TGTGCCAGTAGGACCTTAGGGACAGGGGGCACTGAAGCTTTCTTT.

This clone was recorded once. The chain links TRBV27 to TRBJ1-6; D is uncertain. Trimming shortened V by 2 bases and J by 8 bases, and 13 bases separated the two germline ends. Germline V CDR1 and CDR2: MNHEY, SMNVEV (reference sequence). This CDR3 comprises 15 residues. The CDR3 is CASSLQPEFYSPLHF. The DNA for the CDR3 is TGTGCCAGCAGTTTACAACCGGAGTTTTATTCACCCCTCCACTTT.

This clone was observed once. The J gene is TRBJ2-7, the V gene TRBV28, with D unclear. The V gene's germline CDR1 is MDHEN and CDR2 SYDVKM. The ends were cut back, 4 bases at V and 3 bases at J, with 13 bases in the middle. The CDR3 is 14 residues long. The CDR3 region has the DNA TGTGCCAGCAGTTCCCGGAGAGCGCGCTACGAGCAGTACTTC. The encoded protein is CASSSRRARYEQYF.

V and J are TRBV4-1 and TRBJ1-1; D gene unclear. V shed 4 bases and J shed 7 bases, with 13 bases lying between them. There are 13 residues in the CDR3. CDR1 and CDR2 (germline): MGHRA, YSYEKL. The CDR3 DNA is TGCGCCAGCAGCCTGGGCCCTGAAAGTGAAGCTTTCTTT. Its translation: CASSLGPESEAFF.

The chain combines TRBV2 with TRBJ2-5; 7 bases align to TRBD2. The CDR3 is 15 amino acids. J was trimmed by 1 base and V by 6 bases; bases with no gene match: 8. The germline gives CDR1 SNHLY, CDR2 FYNNEI. CDR3: CASRVSGLLQETQYF. The CDR3 nucleotides are TGTGCCAGCAGGGTATCGGGACTACTCCAAGAGACCCAGTACTTC.

This clone was recorded only once. The chain recombines TRBV6-1 with TRBJ1-4; no definite D call. The CDR3 totals 15 residues. CDR1 and CDR2 from the germline V gene are MNHNS and SASEGT. V was clipped by 1 base and J by 8 bases, with 14 bases between them. CDR3 bases: TGTGCCAGCAGTGAAGACCCAGGCCGGTGGGAAAAACTGTTTTTT. It is translated as CASSEDPGRWEKLFF.

This chain links TRBV7-9 with TRBJ2-3; unclear D gene. Germline V gene data show CDR1 as SEHNR and CDR2 as FQNEAQ (reference sequence). CDR3 length equals 15 residues. V lost 4 bases, J lost 3 bases, and 14 bases lay in between. DNA of the CDR3: TGTGCCAGCAGCTCCCTGGCTTCTCAAACAGATACGCAGTATTTT. Its protein is CASSSLASQTDTQYF.

V gene TRBV28 combines with J gene TRBJ2-3; no firm D call. Trimming removed 6 bases at V and 10 bases at J, with 26 bases between. The CDR3 sequence is 16 residues long. In germline, CDR1 is MDHEN, CDR2 SYDVKM. The CDR3 region is CASSVLPGLNAPPQYF. As DNA, the CDR3 is TGTGCCAGCAGCGTCCTTCCGGGTCTCAATGCCCCCCCGCAGTATTTT.

The chain is built from TRBV6-5 and TRBJ1-3; D gene uncertain. The germline V gene encodes CDR1 MNHEY and CDR2 SVGAGI. The CDR3 runs to 15 residues. V was trimmed by 3 bases and J by 0 bases, leaving 9 bases between them. The CDR3 is CASSYYPSSGNTIYF. The CDR3 region has the DNA TGTGCCAGCAGTTATTACCCCAGCTCTGGAAACACCATATATTTT.